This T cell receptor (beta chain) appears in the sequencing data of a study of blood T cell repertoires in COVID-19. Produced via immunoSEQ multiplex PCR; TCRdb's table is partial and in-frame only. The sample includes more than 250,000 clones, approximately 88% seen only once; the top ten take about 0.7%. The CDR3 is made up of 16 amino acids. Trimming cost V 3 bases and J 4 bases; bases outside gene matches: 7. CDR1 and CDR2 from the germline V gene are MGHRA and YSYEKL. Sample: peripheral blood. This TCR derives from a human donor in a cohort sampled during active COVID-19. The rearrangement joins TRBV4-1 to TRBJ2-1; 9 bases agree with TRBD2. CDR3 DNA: TGCGCCAGCAGCCATTTCGGACTAGCGAGTTACAATGAGCAGTTCTTC. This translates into CASSHFGLASYNEQFF.